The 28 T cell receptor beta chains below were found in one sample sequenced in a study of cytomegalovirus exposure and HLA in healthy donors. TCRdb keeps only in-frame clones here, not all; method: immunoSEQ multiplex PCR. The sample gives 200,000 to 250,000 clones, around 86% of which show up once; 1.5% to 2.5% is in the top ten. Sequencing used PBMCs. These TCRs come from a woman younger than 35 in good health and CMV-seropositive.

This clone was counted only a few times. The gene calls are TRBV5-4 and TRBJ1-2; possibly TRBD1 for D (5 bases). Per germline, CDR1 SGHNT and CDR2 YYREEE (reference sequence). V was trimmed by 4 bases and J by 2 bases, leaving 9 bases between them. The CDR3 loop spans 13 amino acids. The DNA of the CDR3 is TGTGCCAGCAGCAATACAGGCAACTATGGCTACACCTTC. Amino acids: CASSNTGNYGYTF.

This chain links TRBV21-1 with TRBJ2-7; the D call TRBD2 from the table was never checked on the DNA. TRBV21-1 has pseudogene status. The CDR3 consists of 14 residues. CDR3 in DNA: TGTGCCAGCACCCCGGGACTCTGTCCCTACGAGCAGTACTTC. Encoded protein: CASTPGLCPYEQYF.

The CDR3 DNA is TGCGCCAGCAGCATCCTTGACAGGGGTAGTGGGGAGACCCAGTACTTC. This sequence encodes CASSILDRGSGETQYF. The V gene is TRBV5-1, the J gene TRBJ2-5, with 8 bases aligning to TRBD1. This CDR3 is 16 amino acids long. Germline V gives CDR1 SGHRS, CDR2 YFSETQ. Trimming at V came to 4 bases and at J to 5 bases, leaving 13 bases not matched to a gene.

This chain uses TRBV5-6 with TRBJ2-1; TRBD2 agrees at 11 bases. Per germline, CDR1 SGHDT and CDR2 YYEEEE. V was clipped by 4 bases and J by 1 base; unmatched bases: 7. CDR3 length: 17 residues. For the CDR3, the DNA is TGTGCCAGCAGCCTAGGACTAGCGGGCGGATCCTACAATGAGCAGTTCTTC. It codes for CASSLGLAGGSYNEQFF.

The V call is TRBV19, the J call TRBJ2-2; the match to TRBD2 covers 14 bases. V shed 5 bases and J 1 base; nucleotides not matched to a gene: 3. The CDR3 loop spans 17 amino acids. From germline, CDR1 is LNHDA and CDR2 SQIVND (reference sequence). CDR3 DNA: TGTGCCAGTAGTCCGACTAGCGGGAGGGTGAACACCGGGGAGCTGTTTTTT. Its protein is CASSPTSGRVNTGELFF.

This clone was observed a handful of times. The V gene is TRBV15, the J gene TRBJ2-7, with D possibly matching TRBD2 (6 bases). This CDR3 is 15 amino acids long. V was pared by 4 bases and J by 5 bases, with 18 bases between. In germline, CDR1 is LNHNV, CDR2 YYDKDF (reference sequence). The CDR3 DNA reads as TGTGCCACCAGCAAAGAGGGTAAAGCGGGCAACGAGCAGTACTTC. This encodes CATSKEGKAGNEQYF.

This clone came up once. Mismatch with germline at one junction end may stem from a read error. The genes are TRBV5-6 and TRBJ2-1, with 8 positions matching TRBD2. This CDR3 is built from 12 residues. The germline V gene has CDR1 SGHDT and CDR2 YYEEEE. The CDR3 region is CASSLDSRTSLF. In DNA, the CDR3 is TGTGCCAGCAGCTTGGATTCAAGGACTAGCCTCTTC.

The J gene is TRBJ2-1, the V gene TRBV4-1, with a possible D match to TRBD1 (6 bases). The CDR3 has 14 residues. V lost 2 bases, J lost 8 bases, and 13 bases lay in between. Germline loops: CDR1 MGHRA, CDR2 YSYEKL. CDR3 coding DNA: TGCGCCAGCAGCCAATTAGGGGGTAAGGATGAGCAGTTCTTC. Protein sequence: CASSQLGGKDEQFF.

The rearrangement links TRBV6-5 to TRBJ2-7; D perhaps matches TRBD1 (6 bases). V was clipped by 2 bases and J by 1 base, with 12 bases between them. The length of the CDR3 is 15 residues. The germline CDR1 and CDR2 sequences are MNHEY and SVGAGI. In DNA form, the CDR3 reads TGTGCCAGCAGTTACGGTCAGGGGTTATCCTACGAGCAGTACTTC. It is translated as CASSYGQGLSYEQYF.

For the CDR3, the DNA is TGTGCCAGCAGGGACATCTCCTCTGGGGCCAACGTCCTGACTTTC. Translation gives CASRDISSGANVLTF. V is TRBV25-1 and J is TRBJ2-6; TRBD1 is a possible D gene (5 bases). Trimming shortened V by 6 bases and J by 0 bases, and 9 bases separated the two germline ends. Germline V gene lookup returns CDR1 MGHDK and CDR2 SYGVNS. The CDR3 consists of 15 residues.

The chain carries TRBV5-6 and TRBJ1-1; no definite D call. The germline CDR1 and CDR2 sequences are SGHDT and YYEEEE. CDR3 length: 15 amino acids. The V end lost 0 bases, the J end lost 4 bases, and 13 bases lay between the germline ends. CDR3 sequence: CASSLEGRAGTEAFF. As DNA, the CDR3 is TGTGCCAGCAGCTTGGAAGGGAGAGCGGGCACTGAAGCTTTCTTT. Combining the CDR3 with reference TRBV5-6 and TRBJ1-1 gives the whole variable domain DAGVTQSPTHLIKTRGQQVTLRCSPKSGHDTVSWYQQALGQGPQFIFQYYEEEERQRGNFPDRFSGHQFPNYSSELNVNALLLGDSALYLCASSLEGRAGTEAFFGQGTRLTVV.

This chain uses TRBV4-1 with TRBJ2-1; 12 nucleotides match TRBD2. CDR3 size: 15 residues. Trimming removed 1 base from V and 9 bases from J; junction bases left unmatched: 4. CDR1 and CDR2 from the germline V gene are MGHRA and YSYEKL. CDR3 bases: TGCGCCAGCAGCCAAGGACTAGCGGGAGAAGGTGAGCAGTTCTTC. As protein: CASSQGLAGEGEQFF.

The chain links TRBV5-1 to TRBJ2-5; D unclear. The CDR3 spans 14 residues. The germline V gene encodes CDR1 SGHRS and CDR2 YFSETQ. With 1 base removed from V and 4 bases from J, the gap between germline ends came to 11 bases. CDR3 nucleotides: TGCGCCAGCAGCTTGTCGGTGCCCGGAGAGACCCAGTACTTC. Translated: CASSLSVPGETQYF.

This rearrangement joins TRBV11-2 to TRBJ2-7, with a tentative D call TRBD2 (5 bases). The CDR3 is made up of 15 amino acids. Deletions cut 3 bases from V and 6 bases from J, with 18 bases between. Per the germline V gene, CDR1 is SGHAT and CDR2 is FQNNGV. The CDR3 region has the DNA TGTGCCAGCAGCTTTCCACTAGGACGCCCCGCCGAGCAGTACTTC. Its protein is CASSFPLGRPAEQYF.

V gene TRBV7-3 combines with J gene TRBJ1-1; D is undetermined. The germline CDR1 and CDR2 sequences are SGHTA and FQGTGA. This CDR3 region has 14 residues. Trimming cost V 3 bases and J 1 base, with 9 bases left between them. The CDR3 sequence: CASSLVAGNTEAFF. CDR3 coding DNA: TGTGCCAGCAGCTTGGTCGCAGGGAACACTGAAGCTTTCTTT.

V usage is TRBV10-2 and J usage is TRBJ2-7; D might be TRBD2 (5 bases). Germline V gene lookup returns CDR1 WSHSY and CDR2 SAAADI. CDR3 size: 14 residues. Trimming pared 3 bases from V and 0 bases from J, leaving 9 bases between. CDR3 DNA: TGCGCCAGCAGTGAAAAAGCGGACTCCTACGAGCAGTACTTC. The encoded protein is CASSEKADSYEQYF.

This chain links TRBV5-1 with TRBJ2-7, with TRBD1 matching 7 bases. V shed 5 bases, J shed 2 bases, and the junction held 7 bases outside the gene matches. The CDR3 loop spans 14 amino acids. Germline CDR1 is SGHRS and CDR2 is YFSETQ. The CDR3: CASREGALTYEQYF. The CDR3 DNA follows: TGCGCCAGCAGAGAGGGGGCGCTCACCTACGAGCAGTACTTC. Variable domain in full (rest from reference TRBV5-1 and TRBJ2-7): KAGVTQTPRYLIKTRGQQVTLSCSPISGHRSVSWYQQTPGQGLQFLFEYFSETQRNKGNFPGRFSGRQFSNSRSEMNVSTLELGDSALYLCASREGALTYEQYFGPGTRLTVT.

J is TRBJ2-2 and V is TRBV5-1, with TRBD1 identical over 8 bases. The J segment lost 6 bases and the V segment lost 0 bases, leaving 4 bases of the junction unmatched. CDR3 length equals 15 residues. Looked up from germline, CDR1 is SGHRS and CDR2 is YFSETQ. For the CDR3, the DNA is TGCGCCAGCAGCTTGGTGACAGGGGTCGCCGGGGAGCTGTTTTTT. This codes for CASSLVTGVAGELFF.

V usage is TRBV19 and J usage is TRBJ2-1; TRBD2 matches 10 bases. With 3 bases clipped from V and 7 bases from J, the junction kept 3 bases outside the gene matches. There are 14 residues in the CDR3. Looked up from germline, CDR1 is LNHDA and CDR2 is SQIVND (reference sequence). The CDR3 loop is CASSMRTSGNEQFF. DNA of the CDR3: TGTGCCAGTAGTATGCGGACTAGCGGAAATGAGCAGTTCTTC.

CDR3 protein: CASSYVPGQGGDGYTF. The CDR3 DNA is TGTGCCAGCAGTTATGTCCCTGGGCAGGGAGGGGATGGCTACACCTTC. This chain joins TRBV6-6 and TRBJ1-2, with TRBD1 as a possible D gene (5 bases). Germline V gene lookup returns CDR1 MNHNY and CDR2 SVGAGI (reference sequence). The CDR3 spans 16 residues. V shed 3 bases and J shed 6 bases, with 20 bases lying between them.

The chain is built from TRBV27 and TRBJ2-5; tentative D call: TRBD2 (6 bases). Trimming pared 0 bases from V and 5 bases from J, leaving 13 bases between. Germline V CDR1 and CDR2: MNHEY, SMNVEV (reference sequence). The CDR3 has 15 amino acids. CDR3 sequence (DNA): TGTGCCAGCAGTTTATCGTACGGCGGGATGGAGACCCAGTACTTC. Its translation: CASSLSYGGMETQYF.

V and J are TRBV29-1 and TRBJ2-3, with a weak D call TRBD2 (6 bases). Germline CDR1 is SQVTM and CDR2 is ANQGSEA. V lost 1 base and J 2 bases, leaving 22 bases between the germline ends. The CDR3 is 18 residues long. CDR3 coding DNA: TGCAGCGTTGAAGTTCCCCTGGGTCGGGGGTCTCCCACAGATACGCAGTATTTT. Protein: CSVEVPLGRGSPTDTQYF.

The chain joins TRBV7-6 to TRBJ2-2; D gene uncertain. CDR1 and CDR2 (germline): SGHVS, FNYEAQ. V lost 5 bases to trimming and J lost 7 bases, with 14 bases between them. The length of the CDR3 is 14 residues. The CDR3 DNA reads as TGTGCCAGCAGCCCCTTATCCCTCGGCGGGGAGCTGTTTTTT. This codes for CASSPLSLGGELFF.

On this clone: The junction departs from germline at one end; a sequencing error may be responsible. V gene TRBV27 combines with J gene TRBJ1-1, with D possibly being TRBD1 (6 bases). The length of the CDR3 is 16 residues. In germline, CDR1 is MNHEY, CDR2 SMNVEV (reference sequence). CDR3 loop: CASSISDRIDYTEAFF. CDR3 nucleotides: TGTGCCAGCAGTATATCGGACAGAATTGATTACACTGAAGCTTTCTTT.

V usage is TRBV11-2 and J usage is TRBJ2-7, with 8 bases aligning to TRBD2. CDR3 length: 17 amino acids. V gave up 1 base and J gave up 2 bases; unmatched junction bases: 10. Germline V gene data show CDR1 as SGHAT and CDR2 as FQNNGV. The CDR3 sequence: CASSLVTSGSATYEQYF. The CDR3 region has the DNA TGTGCCAGCAGCTTAGTGACAAGCGGGAGCGCAACCTACGAGCAGTACTTC.

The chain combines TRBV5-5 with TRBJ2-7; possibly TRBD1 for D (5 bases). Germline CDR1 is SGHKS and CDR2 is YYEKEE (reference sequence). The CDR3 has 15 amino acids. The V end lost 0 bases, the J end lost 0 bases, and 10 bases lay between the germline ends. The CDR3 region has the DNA TGTGCCAGCAGCTTGGAACAGGCGAGCTCCTACGAGCAGTACTTC. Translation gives CASSLEQASSYEQYF.

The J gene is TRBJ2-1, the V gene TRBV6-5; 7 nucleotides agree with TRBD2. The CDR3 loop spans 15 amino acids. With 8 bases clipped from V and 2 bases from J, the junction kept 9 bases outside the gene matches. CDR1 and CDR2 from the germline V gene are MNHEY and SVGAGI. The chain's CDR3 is CASHPSGGTYNEQFF. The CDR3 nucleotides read TGTGCCAGCCACCCATCGGGAGGAACCTACAATGAGCAGTTCTTC.

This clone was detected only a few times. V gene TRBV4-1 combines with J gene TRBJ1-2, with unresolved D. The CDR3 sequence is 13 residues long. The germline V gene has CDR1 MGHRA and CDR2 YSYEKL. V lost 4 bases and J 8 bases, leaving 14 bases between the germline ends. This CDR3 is CASSLTGLGGYTF. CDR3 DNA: TGCGCCAGCAGCCTTACCGGACTGGGGGGCTACACCTTC.